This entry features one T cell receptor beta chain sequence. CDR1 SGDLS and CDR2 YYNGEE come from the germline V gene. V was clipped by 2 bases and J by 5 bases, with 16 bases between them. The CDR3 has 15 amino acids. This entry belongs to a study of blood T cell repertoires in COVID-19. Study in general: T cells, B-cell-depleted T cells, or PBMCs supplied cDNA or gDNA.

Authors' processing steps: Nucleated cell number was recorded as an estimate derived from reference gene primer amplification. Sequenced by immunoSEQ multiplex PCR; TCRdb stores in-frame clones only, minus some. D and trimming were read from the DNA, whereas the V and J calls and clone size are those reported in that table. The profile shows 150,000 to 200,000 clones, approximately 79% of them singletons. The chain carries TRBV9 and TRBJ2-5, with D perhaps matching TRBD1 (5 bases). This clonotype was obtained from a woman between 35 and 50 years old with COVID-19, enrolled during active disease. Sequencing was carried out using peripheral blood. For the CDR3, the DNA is TGTGCCAGCAGCGTTTATCAGGGCGATATCGAGACCCAGTACTTC. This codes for CASSVYQGDIETQYF.